This T cell receptor (beta chain) was captured by sequencing in a study of control samples from healthy donors and cancer patients. Using immunoSEQ multiplex PCR, the repertoire was profiled, and TCRdb retains in-frame clones only, with some absent. The profile shows 78,000 or so clones, roughly 90% of them singletons. The CDR3 spans 15 residues. The germline V gene has CDR1 MNHEY and CDR2 SMNVEV (reference sequence). V was trimmed by 1 base and J by 3 bases, leaving 13 bases between them. Sequencing was performed on blood. The V and J genes are TRBV27 and TRBJ2-7; D is uncertain. The TCR originated in a woman aged 50 to 60 in good health. The CDR3 is CASSLWRELDYEQYF. DNA of the CDR3: TGTGCCAGCAGTTTATGGCGAGAACTTGACTACGAGCAGTACTTC.